This TCR beta chain was profiled in a study of human T cells and chemical hapten exposure. The time point here: healthy volunteer bleed at 2 weeks. Extraction of total RNA was performed on unfractionated whole blood. This clonotype was detected many times. Via MiXCR, TCRdb re-called the RACE reads, giving one row per CDR3 protein. The sample carries roughly 120,000 distinct CDR3 sequences, more than 7.5% recorded once. The sample was whole blood. The clonotype was recovered from a male donor in good health. Some clones in this sample may be carry-over from other donors' samples.

The CDR3 DNA reads as TGTGCCAGTAGTCCTCAGGGTCAGCCCCAGCATTTT. It codes for CASSPQGQPQHF. The gene calls are TRBV19 and TRBJ1-5; possible D gene TRBD1, 5 bases. Trimming took 5 bases from V and 6 from J, leaving 8 bases between them. This CDR3 is built from 12 residues. The germline V gene encodes CDR1 LNHDA and CDR2 SQIVND (reference sequence).